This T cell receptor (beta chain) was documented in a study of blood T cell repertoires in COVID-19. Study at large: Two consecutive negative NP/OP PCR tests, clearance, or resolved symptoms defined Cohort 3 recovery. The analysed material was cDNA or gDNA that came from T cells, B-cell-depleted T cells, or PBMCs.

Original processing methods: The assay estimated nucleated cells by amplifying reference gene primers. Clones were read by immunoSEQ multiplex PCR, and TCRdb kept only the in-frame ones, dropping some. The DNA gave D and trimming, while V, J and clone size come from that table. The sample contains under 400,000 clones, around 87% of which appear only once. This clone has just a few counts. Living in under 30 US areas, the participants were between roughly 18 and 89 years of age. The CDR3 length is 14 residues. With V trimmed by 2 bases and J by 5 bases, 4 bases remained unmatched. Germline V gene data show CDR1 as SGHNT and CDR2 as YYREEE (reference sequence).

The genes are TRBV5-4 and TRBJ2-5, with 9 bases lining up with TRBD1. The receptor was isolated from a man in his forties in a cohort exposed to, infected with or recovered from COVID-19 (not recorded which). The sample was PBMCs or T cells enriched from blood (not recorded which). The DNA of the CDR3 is TGTGCCAGCAGCTTACAGGGGGCAGGGGAGACCCAGTACTTC. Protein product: CASSLQGAGETQYF.